This TCR beta chain was captured in a study of T cell responses to AZD1222 COVID-19 vaccine. Study-level information: Some second doses came at about 4 weeks and others at about 12 weeks; these were pooled. Whole-study findings and limits: Baseline antibody screening turned up just a handful of seropositive AZD1222 recipients. The study sampled repertoires only after the peak T cell response. Possibly, clonal diversity was underestimated; donors were largely white British and included more females.

Per the germline V gene, CDR1 is SNHLY and CDR2 is FYNNEI. This CDR3 contains 13 residues. Trimming removed 9 bases at V and 0 bases at J, with 9 bases between. Notes on this clone: Antigen: not known.

Sequencing used immunoSEQ multiplex PCR; TCRdb keeps in-frame clones, though not all of them. Of roughly 170,000 clones listed, 85% to 95% were seen once; the top ten hold about 0.9%. The chain combines TRBV2 with TRBJ1-3; no clear D gene. The TCR comes from an adult in good health. Sequenced material: peripheral blood, taken on day 0 of AZD1222 vaccination. CDR3 in DNA: TGTGCCAGGAGGGAGGGCTCTGGAAACACCATATATTTT. This codes for CARREGSGNTIYF.